Following are 16 T cell receptor beta chains from one sample sequenced in a study of blood T cell repertoires in COVID-19. The repertoire was sequenced with immunoSEQ multiplex PCR; TCRdb's copy has only in-frame clones and lacks some. The repertoire holds over 55,000 clones, with 80% to 85% as singletons. Sequencing was carried out using peripheral blood. The receptors here all came from a man older than 75 with COVID-19, enrolled during active disease.

This chain links TRBV5-1 with TRBJ1-1; 10 bases align to TRBD1. J gave up 3 bases and V 4 bases, and 6 bases lay outside the gene matches. This CDR3 contains 15 residues. Germline lookup yields CDR1 SGHRS and CDR2 YFSETQ. The CDR3 coding sequence is TGCGCCAGCAGCGAAGGGACAGGGGTTGACACTGAAGCTTTCTTT. Residues: CASSEGTGVDTEAFF.

J is TRBJ1-6 and V is TRBV4-1, with D tentatively TRBD1 (5 bases). CDR1 and CDR2 from the germline V gene are MGHRA and YSYEKL. CDR3 length: 16 amino acids. Trimming shortened V by 4 bases and J by 5 bases, and 15 bases separated the two germline ends. The CDR3 reads CASSPGRGEDNSPLHF. The CDR3, as DNA: TGCGCCAGCAGCCCAGGGCGGGGGGAGGATAATTCACCCCTCCACTTT.

The J gene is TRBJ2-2, the V gene TRBV5-6; possibly TRBD2 for D (7 bases). CDR1 and CDR2 from the germline V gene are SGHDT and YYEEEE. The CDR3 runs 17 residues. The V and J ends lost 4 bases and 3 bases respectively, with 19 bases between them. The CDR3 sequence: CASSRPGHREDTGELFF. The DNA of the CDR3 is TGTGCCAGCAGCCGACCGGGACACCGGGAGGACACCGGGGAGCTGTTTTTT.

V and J are TRBV12-3 or TRBV12-4 and TRBJ2-5; D possibly corresponds to TRBD2 (6 bases). The length of the CDR3 is 12 residues. Trimming shortened V by 5 bases and J by 10 bases, and 14 bases separated the two germline ends. CDR3 loop: CASSLGLGGQYF. Written as DNA, the CDR3 is TGTGCCAGCAGTCTGGGACTCGGGGGCCAGTACTTC.

The rearrangement uses TRBV29-1 and TRBJ2-1; D possibly corresponds to TRBD2 (5 bases). Germline-derived CDR1 and CDR2 are SQVTM and ANQGSEA. V was pared by 0 bases and J by 8 bases, with 17 bases between. CDR3 length equals 15 residues. The CDR3 protein is CSVEESSGSEDEQFF. The CDR3 DNA sequence: TGCAGCGTTGAAGAGAGCAGCGGCTCTGAGGATGAGCAGTTCTTC.

The V and J genes are TRBV3-1 (or the pseudogene TRBV3-2) and TRBJ2-5, with D perhaps TRBD1 (6 bases). The CDR3 has 13 amino acids. CDR1 LGHDT and CDR2 YNNKEL come from the germline V gene (reference sequence). V lost 5 bases and J lost 2, with 9 bases in between. The CDR3 here is CASSARGQETQYF. CDR3 bases: TGTGCCAGCAGCGCCAGGGGTCAAGAGACCCAGTACTTC.

This clone has just a few counts. The chain couples TRBV7-8 to TRBJ1-5; maybe TRBD1 (5 bases). V shed 3 bases and J shed 4 bases, with 13 bases lying between them. The germline V gene has CDR1 SGHVS and CDR2 FQNEAQ. This CDR3 is built from 15 residues. The CDR3 sequence: CASSLGTRENQPQHF. CDR3 nucleotide sequence: TGTGCCAGCAGCTTGGGGACCCGGGAGAATCAGCCCCAGCATTTT.

The CDR3 DNA reads as TGCGCCAGCAGCACGGCACCGGGACAGGGAGGGGAGACCCAGTACTTC. Protein sequence: CASSTAPGQGGETQYF. The gene calls are TRBV5-1 and TRBJ2-5; the match to TRBD1 covers 9 bases. Germline CDR1 and CDR2: SGHRS and YFSETQ. Losses at the gene ends were 4 bases for V and 5 bases for J; bases not matched to a gene: 12. The CDR3 runs 16 residues. The full variable domain, with the rest looked up from reference TRBV5-1 and TRBJ2-5, is KAGVTQTPRYLIKTRGQQVTLSCSPISGHRSVSWYQQTPGQGLQFLFEYFSETQRNKGNFPGRFSGRQFSNSRSEMNVSTLELGDSALYLCASSTAPGQGGETQYFGPGTRLLVL.

The rearrangement joins TRBV5-1 to TRBJ2-1, with D perhaps TRBD1 (6 bases). Germline CDR1 SGHRS, CDR2 YFSETQ. This CDR3 is 16 amino acids long. Trimming left V 0 bases short and J 4 bases short, with 14 bases between. CDR3 nucleotide sequence: TGCGCCAGCAGCTTGGGTGGCAGGGGTGCGTACAATGAGCAGTTCTTC. Translation gives CASSLGGRGAYNEQFF.

This clone was seen just once. The V gene is TRBV7-2, the J gene TRBJ1-4, with 8 bases fitting TRBD1. V shed 4 bases, J shed 1 base, and the junction held 5 bases outside the gene matches. CDR3 length: 16 amino acids. Germline V gene sequence: CDR1 SGHTA, CDR2 FQGNSA. CDR3: CASSSQGAVTNEKLFF. The DNA for the CDR3 is TGTGCCAGCAGCTCTCAGGGGGCCGTAACTAATGAAAAACTGTTTTTT.

V is TRBV12-3 or TRBV12-4 and J is TRBJ1-3, with TRBD1 as a possible D gene (6 bases). The V end lost 5 bases, the J end lost 5 bases, and 10 bases lay between the germline ends. This CDR3 spans 13 amino acids. Here the CDR3 reads CASSLGQRNTIYF. DNA of the CDR3: TGTGCCAGCAGTCTCGGACAGAGAAACACCATATATTTT.

This chain links TRBV7-9 with TRBJ1-3; 9 positions agree with TRBD1. Trimming at V came to 5 bases and at J to 7 bases, leaving 3 bases not matched to a gene. CDR1 and CDR2 from the germline V gene are SEHNR and FQNEAQ (reference sequence). The CDR3 sequence is 13 residues long. CDR3 DNA sequence: TGTGCCAGCAGCCTCGGACAGGGGAACACCATATATTTT. This translates into CASSLGQGNTIYF.

The chain employs TRBV27 and TRBJ1-1; 10 nucleotides match TRBD1. This CDR3 region has 17 residues. CDR1 and CDR2 (germline): MNHEY, SMNVEV (reference sequence). J lost 0 bases, V lost 7 bases, and 11 bases had no gene match. The CDR3 is CASTPHGDRGMNTEAFF. The CDR3, as DNA: TGTGCCAGCACCCCCCATGGGGACAGGGGTATGAACACTGAAGCTTTCTTT.

This chain joins TRBV15 and TRBJ2-5; weak D call: TRBD1 (5 bases). Per germline, CDR1 LNHNV and CDR2 YYDKDF (reference sequence). CDR3 size: 14 residues. With 0 bases removed from V and 3 bases from J, the gap between germline ends came to 8 bases. The CDR3 coding sequence is TGTGCCACCAGCAGAGACCTCAGGGAAGAGACCCAGTACTTC. This sequence encodes CATSRDLREETQYF. Full variable domain (missing parts from reference TRBV15 and TRBJ2-5): DAMVIQNPRYQVTQFGKPVTLSCSQTLNHNVMYWYQQKSSQAPKLLFHYYDKDFNNEADTPDNFQSRRPNTSFCFLDIRSPGLGDTAMYLCATSRDLREETQYFGPGTRLLVL.

This clone was counted between two and nine times. The CDR3 is CASTGTSDRRGVRETQYF. The CDR3 nucleotides are TGTGCCAGCACTGGGACTAGCGACCGCCGGGGGGTTAGAGAGACCCAGTACTTC. The chain recombines TRBV27 with TRBJ2-5, with 10 bases fitting TRBD2. This CDR3 contains 18 residues. Germline loops: CDR1 MNHEY, CDR2 SMNVEV (reference sequence). V was pared by 7 bases and J by 4 bases, with 18 bases of the junction left unmatched.

This chain connects TRBV25-1 to TRBJ2-2; 12 bases match TRBD2. Germline values: CDR1 MGHDK, CDR2 SYGVNS. The CDR3 length is 16 residues. J lost 4 bases, V lost 7 bases, and 7 bases had no gene match. In DNA, the CDR3 is TGTGCCAGCAAATCTAGCGGGAGGGTGGCCACCGGGGAGCTGTTTTTT. Translation gives CASKSSGRVATGELFF. Full variable domain (missing parts from reference TRBV25-1 and TRBJ2-2): EADIYQTPRYLVIGTGKKITLECSQTMGHDKMYWYQQDPGMELHLIHYSYGVNSTEKGDLSSESTVSRIRTEHFPLTLESARPSHTSQYLCASKSSGRVATGELFFGEGSRLTVL.